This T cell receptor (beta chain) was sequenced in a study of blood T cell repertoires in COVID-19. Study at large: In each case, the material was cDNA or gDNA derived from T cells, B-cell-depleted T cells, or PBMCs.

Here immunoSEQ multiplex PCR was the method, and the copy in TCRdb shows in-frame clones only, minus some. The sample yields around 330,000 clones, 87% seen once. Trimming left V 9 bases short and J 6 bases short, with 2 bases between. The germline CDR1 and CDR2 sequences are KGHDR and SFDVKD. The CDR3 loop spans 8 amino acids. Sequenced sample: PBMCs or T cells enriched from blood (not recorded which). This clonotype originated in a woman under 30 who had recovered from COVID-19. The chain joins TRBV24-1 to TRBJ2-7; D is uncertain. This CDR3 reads CATLEQYF. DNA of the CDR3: TGTGCCACCCTCGAGCAGTACTTC.